This TCR beta chain is from a study of control samples from healthy donors and cancer patients (dated by TCRdb to 2020 to 2022). The library came from the immunoSEQ multiplex PCR assay. TCRdb took over this immuneACCESS table, retaining in-frame rearrangements with V and J assigned. Such tables are incomplete; in checked studies, under half of the missing clones stem from an unresolved V gene, and the remainder is unexplained. This sample gives about 150,000 clones in total; 90% to 95% of them show up just once. The ten largest clones take up approximately 14% of the sample. Comments on this clone: The specificity of this receptor is unknown. No clone much larger than this one lies a single base away; base qualities are absent.

Looking up the germline V gene yields CDR1 SGHVS and CDR2 FQNEAQ. Including cysteine and phenylalanine, the CDR3 has 12 amino acids. Of all the DNA, just the CDR3 is kept, 36 bases in frame from base 1. Relative to germline, V is 4 bases shorter and J is 6 bases shorter, with 10 bases between their ends. The sequenced sample was PBMCs. The chain couples TRBV7-8 to TRBJ2-7, with no confident D gene call. This TCR was recovered from a man aged 55 to 69 with colorectal cancer. The DNA is TGTGCCAGCAGCTCCCTGATCGGCGAGCAGTACTTC. It encodes CASSSLIGEQYF.